This T cell receptor (beta chain) was identified in a study of T-cell reconstitution after alpha-beta-depleted transplantation in children (dated by TCRdb to about 2016). Regarding the study in general: T-cell immune reconstitution after TCRalphabeta/CD19-depleted allogeneic hematopoietic cell transplantation in children was quantitatively tracked in the study by means of TCR repertoire profiling.

The library was generated by PCR. TCRdb lists the instrument as Illumina HiSeq 2500. Molecular barcoding was employed in the preparation of TCR libraries, with unique molecular identifiers being used to normalize TCRbeta repertoire quantification. TCRdb itself trimmed the public reads at Q25 with fastp, ran MiXCR and retained productive beta chains. Rows merge per CDR3 protein into single entries with the most common DNA and genes. The sample table shows about 240,000 distinct CDR3 sequences, and around 12% are seen once. The top ten hold approximately 2.9% of the sample. From the germline V gene (reference sequence), CDR1 is LNHNV and CDR2 is YYDKDF. From the cysteine up to the phenylalanine, the CDR3 has a length of 17 residues. Just CDR3 DNA is preserved here, 51 bases in frame from base 1. After removal of 0 bases from V and 5 bases from J, the junction retains 4 bases not matched to a gene. On this clonotype: Its target antigen remains unknown. Base quality data are lacking; no much larger clone is found one base away.

The sample in question was PBMCs from the stem cell graft donor, obtained from the stem cell graft. The V gene is TRBV15 and the J gene is TRBJ1-6; 10 bases in the middle match TRBD1. The source is a human donor who donated a stem cell graft to a child with acute lymphoblastic leukemia. The CDR3 is CATSRDGTGENNSPLHF. The base sequence is TGTGCCACCAGCAGAGACGGGACAGGGGAAAATAATTCACCCCTCCACTTT.